These T cell receptor beta chains were read from a single sample in a study of shared clonotypes between healthy human individuals. Repertoires were generated with immunoSEQ multiplex PCR, while TCRdb's copy carries only in-frame clones and drops some. Among about 490,000 clones, 65% to 80% were seen once, and the ten largest hold less than 15%. What was sequenced was PBMCs. The receptors shown here come from a woman aged 40 to 55 in good health. Some clones in this sample may be carry-over from other donors' samples. The CDR3 runs from the conserved cysteine through the conserved F or W. The D gene is left open where the match is weak. A clone size is listed for some rows: how often the clone was seen (once, few, many), or a class if it is expanded.

D gene	V gene	J gene	clone size	CDR3 DNA	CDR3 protein
.	TRBV6-1	TRBJ1-5	.	TGTGCCAGCAGTGAGGAATCGAGGGGCAATCAGCCCCAGCATTTT	CASSEESRGNQPQHF
.	TRBV30	TRBJ1-3	.	TGTGCCTGGAGTGTCCCAAGGACGTCTGGAAACACCATATATTTT	CAWSVPRTSGNTIYF
TRBD2	TRBV29-1	TRBJ2-7	.	TGCAGCGTGGGGGAGGGAAGGTACGAGCAGTACTTC	CSVGEGRYEQYF
.	TRBV6-6	TRBJ1-4	few	TGTGCCAGCAGTTACCCCGGGGGGCCTACTAATGAAAAACTGTTTTTT	CASSYPGGPTNEKLFF
.	TRBV7-9	TRBJ1-2	.	TGTGCCAGCAGCGGGCAGGGAGCGGGGGCGGATGGCTACACCTTC	CASSGQGAGADGYTF
.	TRBV7-8	TRBJ1-3	.	TGTGCCAGCAGCTTGGTTACCTCTGGAAACACCATATATTTT	CASSLVTSGNTIYF
TRBD1	TRBV18	TRBJ1-2	.	TGTGCCAGCTCACCACGAAATGGGCAGGGGGAACCTGGCTACACCTTC	CASSPRNGQGEPGYTF
TRBD1	TRBV30	TRBJ2-7	.	TGTGCCTGGCGGGACAGGGCATCCTACGAGCAGTACTTC	CAWRDRASYEQYF
TRBD2	TRBV19	TRBJ2-3	.	TGTGCCAGTAGTACCAGATCCGGGGGGACAGATACGCAGTATTTT	CASSTRSGGTDTQYF
TRBD2	TRBV5-1	TRBJ2-7	.	TGCGCCAGCAGCCTTAGCGTAGCGGGGGCTGGTGAGCAGTACTTC	CASSLSVAGAGEQYF
.	TRBV4-1	TRBJ2-7	once	TGCGCCAGCAGCCAGCAGGGTGGGACTTCCTACGAGCAGTACTTC	CASSQQGGTSYEQYF
TRBD1	TRBV27	TRBJ1-2	many	TGTGCCAGCAGTAGACAGGGGGCGATTCTACAGGGCTATGGCTACACCTTC	CASSRQGAILQGYGYTF
TRBD1	TRBV9	TRBJ2-4	.	TGTGCCAGCAGCGTGGGGACAGGTGGAGACATTCAGTACTTC	CASSVGTGGDIQYF
.	TRBV28	TRBJ2-3	.	TGTGCCAGCAGTTTCGGGCGGGGAGTTCTTGCGACAGATACGCAGTATTTT	CASSFGRGVLATDTQYF
TRBD1	TRBV28	TRBJ1-1	.	TGTGCCAGCATCCGACAGGGGGCAACTGAAGCTTTCTTT	CASIRQGATEAFF
TRBD2	TRBV9	TRBJ2-3	.	TGTGCCAGCAGCGGATCGTTAGCGGGAGGGCCGACAGATACGCAGTATTTT	CASSGSLAGGPTDTQYF
TRBD1	TRBV28	TRBJ1-1	.	TGTGCCAGCAGTTTGACAGGGCCGGTGAACACTGAAGCTTTCTTT	CASSLTGPVNTEAFF
.	TRBV2	TRBJ1-1	.	TGTGCCAGCAGTGAGAGGTCCATGAACACTGAAGCTTTCTTT	CASSERSMNTEAFF
.	TRBV6-6	TRBJ2-5	.	TGTGCCAGCAGGGGAGTCAGCGGCTACCAAGAGACCCAGTACTTC	CASRGVSGYQETQYF
.	TRBV7-9	TRBJ2-2	.	TGTGCCAGCAGCTTAAGCGGAGCGAACACCGGGGAGCTGTTTTTT	CASSLSGANTGELFF
.	TRBV30	TRBJ1-2	many	TGTGCCTGGACGGGGTTCTATGGCTACACCTTC	CAWTGFYGYTF
.	TRBV28	TRBJ1-3	few	TGTGCCAGCAGCTGGCAGGTCCAGAGCTCTGGAAACACCATATATTTT	CASSWQVQSSGNTIYF
.	TRBV18	TRBJ2-6	.	TGTGCCAGCTCACCACCAAATTACTCTGGGGCCAACGTCCTGACTTTC	CASSPPNYSGANVLTF
.	TRBV29-1	TRBJ2-5	.	TGCAGCCTCAAGGACAGTGACCAAGAGACCCAGTACTTC	CSLKDSDQETQYF
TRBD2	TRBV13	TRBJ2-3	.	TGTGCCAGCAGCTTATCCGGACTAGCGGGGACAGATACGCAGTATTTT	CASSLSGLAGTDTQYF
TRBD1	TRBV29-1	TRBJ1-5	few	TGCAGCGTTGAGACAGGGAGCAATCAGCCCCAGCATTTT	CSVETGSNQPQHF
TRBD2	TRBV5-6	TRBJ2-7	.	TGTGCCAGCAGCTCCAGACTAGCGGCGGCCCTCGAGCAGTACTTC	CASSSRLAAALEQYF
.	TRBV5-1	TRBJ2-7	many	TGCGCCAGCAGCTTGTCTCCCTCCTACGAGCAGTACTTC	CASSLSPSYEQYF
TRBD2	TRBV28	TRBJ2-2	.	TGTGCCAGCACCGCACTGGAGGGAGGGAAGCAGTACACCGGGGAGCTGTTTTTT	CASTALEGGKQYTGELFF
TRBD1	TRBV28	TRBJ1-4	.	TGTGCCAGCTATAGACAGGGGGTGACTGAAAAACTGTTTTTT	CASYRQGVTEKLFF
TRBD2	TRBV5-6	TRBJ2-7	.	TGTGCCAGCAGCTTGGGCGGCGGGAGCGCCTACGAGCAGTACTTC	CASSLGGGSAYEQYF
.	TRBV2	TRBJ1-1	.	TGTGCCAGCAAAGGAGCGGGGAACACTGAAGCTTTCTTT	CASKGAGNTEAFF
.	TRBV19	TRBJ2-5	.	TGTGCCAGTAGTGGCGCAGGGTTAGAGACCCAGTACTTC	CASSGAGLETQYF
.	TRBV30	TRBJ2-7	.	TGTGCCTGGGGAGAGGGCAGGGATTACGAGCAGTACTTC	CAWGEGRDYEQYF
.	TRBV19	TRBJ2-1	.	TGTGCCAGTAGTATAGCCGGCAATGAGCAGTTCTTC	CASSIAGNEQFF
.	TRBV18	TRBJ2-7	once	TGTGCCAGCTCACCATTCGCGCCAGCTCCCTACGAGCAGTACTTC	CASSPFAPAPYEQYF
TRBD1	TRBV7-9	TRBJ2-7	few	TGTGACAGCAGCCCCGGGACAGGGAGAGAGCAGTACTTC	CDSSPGTGREQYF
.	TRBV30	TRBJ2-7	few	TGTGCCTGGAGTCGTATAGCGGTCCTCTCCTACGAGCAGTACTTC	CAWSRIAVLSYEQYF
TRBD2	TRBV6-6	TRBJ2-7	few	TGTGCCAGCAGACTGACTAGCGGGAGCTACGAGCAGTACTTC	CASRLTSGSYEQYF
.	TRBV2	TRBJ1-5	.	TGTGCCAGCAGCGGGGGTTATCAGCCCCAGCATTTT	CASSGGYQPQHF
.	TRBV7-8	TRBJ2-2	.	TGTGCCAGCAGCCCCCGGTCTACTAACACCGGGGAGCTGTTTTTT	CASSPRSTNTGELFF
.	TRBV27	TRBJ2-6	.	TGTGCCAGCAGTATGGCTGGGGCCAACGTCCTGACTTTC	CASSMAGANVLTF
TRBD1	TRBV19	TRBJ1-3	.	TGTGCCAGTAGTAGCCGGGACAGACAAAAGGGAAACACCATATATTTT	CASSSRDRQKGNTIYF
.	TRBV21-1	TRBJ1-3	.	TGTGCCAGCAGCGACGAAGCCGGGAGCTCTGGAAACACCATATATTTT	CASSDEAGSSGNTIYF
.	TRBV6-5	TRBJ2-1	.	TGTGCCAGCAGCCTTAAGCGGGCGTCCTACAATGAGCAGTTCTTC	CASSLKRASYNEQFF
TRBD1	TRBV4-3	TRBJ1-3	.	TGCGCCAGCAGCCAAGGGACAGGGACTGGAAACACCATATATTTT	CASSQGTGTGNTIYF
.	TRBV7-4	TRBJ1-2	.	TGTGCCAGCAGCTTAGTGGGCAGGCCCATCTGGTATGGCTACACCTTC	CASSLVGRPIWYGYTF
TRBD2	TRBV30	TRBJ2-1	.	TGTGCCTGGAGTGTACGAGGTAGCGGGGCCTACAATGAGCAGTTCTTC	CAWSVRGSGAYNEQFF
TRBD2	TRBV9	TRBJ2-5	.	TGTGCCAGCAGCGCACGACTAGCAGGCGAAGAGACCCAGTACTTC	CASSARLAGEETQYF
TRBD2	TRBV13	TRBJ2-5	.	TGTGCCAGCAGCCGCTCGGGGGGGGCAGAGACCCAGTACTTC	CASSRSGGAETQYF
TRBD2	TRBV6-6	TRBJ2-2	.	TGTGCCAGCAGTTTAGCGGGAGGCCGTGGGACCGGGGAGCTGTTTTTT	CASSLAGGRGTGELFF
.	TRBV2	TRBJ2-7	.	TGTGCCAGCAGTGACGGGGGAGGGGGGACATCAAAGTACTACGAGCAGTACTTC	CASSDGGGGTSKYYEQYF
TRBD2	TRBV7-9	TRBJ2-5	once	TGTGCCAGCAGCGAGTCTTCGGGAGGCCCTGAGACCCAGTACTTC	CASSESSGGPETQYF
TRBD1	TRBV7-8	TRBJ1-5	once	TGTGCCAGCAGCTTAAGTATTGGACAGGGAGTCTCGCCCCAGCATTTT	CASSLSIGQGVSPQHF
.	TRBV27	TRBJ2-1	.	TGTGCCAGCAGTCCCGGACAGACCGGTAATGAGCAGTTCTTC	CASSPGQTGNEQFF
.	TRBV25-1	TRBJ2-7	.	TGTGCCACGTCCCCAGAGCAACAGGGTGACGAGCAGTACTTC	CATSPEQQGDEQYF
TRBD1	TRBV30	TRBJ2-1	few	TGTGCCTGGAGTGGGGACAGCGAAAGAGAGCAGTTCTTC	CAWSGDSEREQFF
TRBD2	TRBV9	TRBJ2-5	once	TGTGCCAGCAGCCCAGGACTAGCGGGAGCGATACAAGAGACCCAGTACTTC	CASSPGLAGAIQETQYF
.	TRBV28	TRBJ1-1	.	TGTGCCGGCAGTTTCTACGGGGGCGTCACTGAAGCTTTCTTT	CAGSFYGGVTEAFF